This T cell receptor beta chain was identified in a study of cytomegalovirus exposure and HLA in healthy donors. Points from the study as a whole: Analyses of presence and absence presupposed an approximately uniform sequencing depth across donors. Indistinguishable V segments, including TRBV6-2 and TRBV6-3, were excluded.

CDR3 size: 14 residues. CDR1 is SQVTM, CDR2 ANQGSEA, per germline. Trimming removed 4 bases from V and 9 bases from J, with 16 bases in between. The table lists this clone with a few counts. Its antigen is unidentified. The PCR made use of 60 Vbeta and 13 Jbeta primers. Only in-frame clones appear in the TCRdb table, and some are missing; sequencing was by immunoSEQ multiplex PCR. Of 100,000 to 120,000 clones in the sample, about 16% were seen once. The sequenced sample was PBMCs. The genes are TRBV29-1 and TRBJ1-6, with D possibly matching TRBD1 (6 bases). The TCR comes from a female donor in good health and CMV-seronegative. The CDR3 region has the DNA TGCAGCGTTGTCCTGGGCAGGGGAACTTCACCCCTCCACTTT. This gives the protein CSVVLGRGTSPLHF.